Listed here is a single TCR beta chain. The target antigen is unknown. Naive CD4+ cells had CD25+ Tregs removed. V dropped 2 bases and J dropped 3 bases, with 17 bases sitting between them. Germline lookup yields CDR1 KGHDR and CDR2 SFDVKD. The CDR3 consists of 17 residues. TCRdb independently ran MiXCR on the 5' RACE reads; one entry per CDR3 protein. The profile covers roughly 52,000 distinct CDR3 sequences, with 17% appearing a single time and under 2.5% taken by the ten largest. Study-level results: Tumor Treg TCRs overlapped most with tumor naive CD4+ cells.

This chain uses TRBV24-1 with TRBJ2-3; D is unresolved. The source material was naive CD4+ T cells sorted from blood. Subset indicated: naive CD4+ T cells, CD4+CD45RA+CD25-. The receptor was derived from a female donor with breast cancer. The CDR3 sequence is CATSDSNDRGGTDTQYF. CDR3 bases: TGTGCCACCAGTGATTCCAATGACCGAGGTGGAACAGATACGCAGTATTTT.